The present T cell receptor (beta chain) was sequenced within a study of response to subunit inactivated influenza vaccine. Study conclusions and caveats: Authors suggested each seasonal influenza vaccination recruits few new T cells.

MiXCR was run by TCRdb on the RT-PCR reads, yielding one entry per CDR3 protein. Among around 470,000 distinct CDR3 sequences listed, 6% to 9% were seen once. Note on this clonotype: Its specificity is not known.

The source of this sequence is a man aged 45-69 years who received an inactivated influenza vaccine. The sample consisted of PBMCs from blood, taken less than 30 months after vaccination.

The CDR3 sequence is CASSPTGGTVYNEQFF. The CDR3, as DNA: TGTGCCAGCAGCCCTACGGGGGGGACAGTTTACAATGAGCAGTTCTTC. The chain combines TRBV7-2 with TRBJ2-1; D is perhaps TRBD2 (8 bases). This CDR3 is 16 amino acids long. V was trimmed by 5 bases and J by 4 bases, leaving 18 bases between them. Germline values: CDR1 SGHTA, CDR2 FQGNSA.